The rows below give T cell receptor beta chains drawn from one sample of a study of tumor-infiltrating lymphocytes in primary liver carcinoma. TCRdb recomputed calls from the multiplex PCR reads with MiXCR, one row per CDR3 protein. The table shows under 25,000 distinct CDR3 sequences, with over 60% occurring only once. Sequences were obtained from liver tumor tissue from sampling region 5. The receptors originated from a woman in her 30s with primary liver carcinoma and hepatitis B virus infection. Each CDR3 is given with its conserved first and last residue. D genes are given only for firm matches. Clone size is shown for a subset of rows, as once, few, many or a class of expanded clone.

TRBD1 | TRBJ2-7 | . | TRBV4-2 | TGTGTCAGCAGCCAAGATTCGGGACAGGTGGGGAACGAGCAGTACTTC | CVSSQDSGQVGNEQYF
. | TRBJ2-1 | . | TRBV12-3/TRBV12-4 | TGTGCCAGCAGTTTAGGGATACTCAATGGGCAGTTCTTC | CASSLGILNGQFF
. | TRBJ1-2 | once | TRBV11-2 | TGTGCCTGCAGCCCCCGACGGGGAGGCGGCTACACCTTC | CACSPRRGGGYTF
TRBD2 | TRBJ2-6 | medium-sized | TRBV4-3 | TGCGCCAGCAGCCAAGAAACTAGCGGGAGATTCTCTGGGGCCAACGTCCTGACTTTC | CASSQETSGRFSGANVLTF
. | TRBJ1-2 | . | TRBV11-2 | TGTGCTAGCAGCCTAAGGGTAGCTAACTATGGCTACACCTTC | CASSLRVANYGYTF
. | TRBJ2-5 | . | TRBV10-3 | TGTGCCGTCAATGAGTCGGCTACCAGACAAGAGACTCAGTACTTC | CAVNESATRQETQYF
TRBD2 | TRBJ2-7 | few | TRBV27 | TGTGTCAGCAGTTTACGGTCTAGCGGGCCTTACGAGCAGTACTTC | CVSSLRSSGPYEQYF
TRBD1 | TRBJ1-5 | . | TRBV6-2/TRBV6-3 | TGTGCCAGCAGTAAAGTGACAGGGGGCGTTCAGCCCCAGCATTTT | CASSKVTGGVQPQHF
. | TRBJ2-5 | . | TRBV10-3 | TGTGCCATCGGTGAATCGGCTTCCAGACAAGAGACCCAGTACTTC | CAIGESASRQETQYF
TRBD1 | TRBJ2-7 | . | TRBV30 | TGTGTCTGGAGTGGGACAGTGTACGAGCAGTACTTC | CVWSGTVYEQYF
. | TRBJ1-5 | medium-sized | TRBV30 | TGTGCCTGGAGTCCAGGGGCGGGAGGGCCCCAGCATTTT | CAWSPGAGGPQHF
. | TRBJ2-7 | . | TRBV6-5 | TGTGACAGCAGTTACAAGGACAGCAGGTCCTGCGAGCAGTACTTC | CDSSYKDSRSCEQYF
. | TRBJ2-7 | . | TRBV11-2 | TGTGCCAACAGCATAGGTTCCACCGAACAGTACTTC | CANSIGSTEQYF